This is a list of T cell receptor beta chains from one sample in a study of blood T cell repertoires in COVID-19. Sequencing used immunoSEQ multiplex PCR; TCRdb keeps in-frame clones, though not all of them. The sample lists some 200,000 clones, roughly 80% seen once, with roughly a tenth in the top ten. Sequenced: peripheral blood. The receptors were gathered from a woman older than 75 with acute or convalescent COVID-19. The CDR3 runs from the conserved cysteine through the conserved F or W. Each record gives: clone size, V gene, D gene, CDR3 length, J gene, CDR3 protein, CDR3 DNA. A D gene is named only where the DNA matches it firmly. The listing skips clone size in some rows; elsewhere it reads once, few, many or a size class.

NA,TRBV28,TRBD1,15,TRBJ2-7,CASSYSGTGSYEQYF,TGTGCCAGCAGTTATTCCGGGACAGGGTCCTACGAGCAGTACTTC
NA,TRBV2,TRBD1,15,TRBJ2-2,CASSYGQGANGELFF,TGTGCCAGCAGTTACGGACAGGGGGCGAACGGGGAGCTGTTTTTT
NA,TRBV7-2,TRBD2,14,TRBJ2-1,CASSLTLAGGEQFF,TGTGCCAGCAGCTTGACTCTAGCGGGAGGGGAGCAGTTCTTC
NA,TRBV4-3,NA,13,TRBJ1-6,CASRGGENSPLHF,TGCGCCAGTAGAGGGGGGGAGAATTCACCCCTCCACTTT
NA,TRBV30,NA,15,TRBJ1-3,CAWSVHRGWGNTIYF,TGTGCCTGGAGTGTACATAGGGGCTGGGGAAACACCATATATTTT
once,TRBV7-2,NA,16,TRBJ2-7,CASSVRRQAVGYEQYF,TGTGCCAGCAGCGTTAGGCGACAGGCCGTTGGTTACGAGCAGTACTTC
few,TRBV3-1/TRBV3-2,NA,14,TRBJ2-3,CASSQDRGTDTQYF,TGTGCCAGCAGCCAAGATAGGGGAACAGATACGCAGTATTTT
once,TRBV7-6,TRBD1,13,TRBJ1-2,CASSLEGAAGYTF,TGTGCCAGCAGCTTAGAGGGGGCAGCTGGCTACACCTTC
NA,TRBV12-5,NA,14,TRBJ1-2,CASGLDSSLGGYTF,TGTGCTAGTGGTCTAGACAGTTCCCTCGGTGGCTACACCTTC
NA,TRBV9,TRBD1,15,TRBJ1-4,CASSVGTGEYEKLFF,TGTGCCAGCAGCGTAGGAACAGGGGAATATGAAAAACTGTTTTTT
NA,TRBV5-3,NA,17,TRBJ1-1,CARSASPDSDLNTEAFF,TGTGCCAGAAGCGCATCACCGGACAGTGACTTGAACACTGAAGCTTTCTTT
NA,TRBV10-3,NA,13,TRBJ1-1,CATSGGMNTEAFF,TGTGCCACATCGGGTGGCATGAACACTGAAGCTTTCTTT
NA,TRBV30,NA,15,TRBJ1-3,CAWSSQAISGNTIYF,TGTGCCTGGAGTAGCCAGGCGATCTCTGGAAACACCATATATTTT
once,TRBV7-2,NA,14,TRBJ1-1,CASSLERGGAEAFF,TGTGCCAGCAGCCTCGAGAGGGGGGGGGCTGAAGCTTTCTTT
once,TRBV7-2,NA,14,TRBJ1-2,CASSLVGRDYGYTF,TGTGCCAGCAGCTTAGTTGGCAGGGACTATGGCTACACCTTC
NA,TRBV7-8,NA,14,TRBJ2-1,CASSLSSGINEQFF,TGTGCCAGCAGCCTTTCGTCGGGAATCAATGAGCAGTTCTTC
few,TRBV7-2,TRBD2,17,TRBJ2-7,CASSTGLAGQVLYEQYF,TGTGCCAGCAGCACGGGACTAGCGGGGCAGGTGTTGTACGAGCAGTACTTC
NA,TRBV2,NA,13,TRBJ1-2,CASSGGQNYGYTF,TGTGCCAGCAGTGGTGGACAGAACTATGGCTACACCTTC
NA,TRBV5-1,NA,14,TRBJ2-1,CASSLIDYDNEQFF,TGCGCCAGCAGCTTGATAGACTATGACAATGAGCAGTTCTTC
NA,TRBV5-1,TRBD2,14,TRBJ2-7,CASSSGGGAYEQYF,TGCGCCAGCAGCTCCGGGGGGGGCGCCTACGAGCAGTACTTC
NA,TRBV7-2,NA,14,TRBJ1-2,CASSFSGGKDGYTF,TGTGCCAGCAGCTTTAGCGGGGGGAAGGATGGCTACACCTTC
NA,TRBV5-1,NA,15,TRBJ2-6,CASSLSGVKANVLTF,TGCGCCAGCAGCTTGTCGGGGGTTAAGGCCAACGTCCTGACTTTC
NA,TRBV6-5,NA,13,TRBJ2-7,CASHTLGSYEQYF,TGTGCCAGTCATACTCTCGGCTCCTACGAGCAGTACTTC
NA,TRBV25-1,TRBD1,15,TRBJ2-5,CASSHFEGARETQYF,TGTGCCAGCAGTCATTTCGAGGGGGCTCGGGAGACCCAGTACTTC
NA,TRBV30,NA,14,TRBJ1-2,CAWSNLRGNYGYTF,TGTGCCTGGAGCAACCTCAGGGGTAACTATGGCTACACCTTC
NA,TRBV7-2,NA,14,TRBJ1-1,CASSLGGPNTEAFF,TGTGCCAGCAGCTTAGGGGGCCCGAACACTGAAGCTTTCTTT
NA,TRBV29-1,NA,13,TRBJ1-2,CSAYPNRASGYTF,TGCAGCGCTTACCCCAACAGGGCCAGTGGCTACACCTTC
once,TRBV9,NA,15,TRBJ2-1,CASSVTTGTNNEQFF,TGTGCCAGCAGCGTAACGACTGGAACGAACAATGAGCAGTTCTTC
NA,TRBV18,NA,16,TRBJ2-1,CASSPLLQGGVNEQFF,TGTGCCAGCTCACCGCTTTTACAGGGAGGGGTTAATGAGCAGTTCTTC
NA,TRBV29-1,NA,12,TRBJ2-1,CSVEDPTAPQFF,TGCAGCGTTGAAGACCCCACAGCCCCCCAGTTCTTC
NA,TRBV24-1,NA,13,TRBJ2-3,CATTRVGEDTQYF,TGTGCCACCACCCGGGTGGGAGAAGATACGCAGTATTTT
NA,TRBV4-1,NA,14,TRBJ1-5,CASSQERDTQPQHF,TGCGCCAGCAGCCAAGAGAGGGATACTCAGCCCCAGCATTTT
NA,TRBV6-2/TRBV6-3,TRBD1,16,TRBJ1-1,CASSPLLPGQGSEAFF,TGTGCCAGCAGTCCCCTATTACCGGGACAGGGATCTGAAGCTTTCTTT
NA,TRBV7-2,NA,13,TRBJ1-6,CASSSPPNSPLHF,TGTGCCAGCAGCTCCCCCCCGAATTCACCCCTCCACTTT
NA,TRBV2,NA,13,TRBJ2-7,CASSSLAGNEQYF,TGTGCCAGCAGTAGCCTCGCCGGGAACGAGCAGTACTTC
NA,TRBV4-2,TRBD2,15,TRBJ2-7,CASSTAGGLLREQYF,TGTGCCAGCAGCACGGCGGGAGGTCTCTTACGGGAGCAGTACTTC
once,TRBV3-1/TRBV3-2,TRBD1,14,TRBJ1-2,CASSHDTGVYGYTF,TGTGCCAGCAGCCACGACACAGGGGTCTATGGCTACACCTTC
NA,TRBV19,NA,13,TRBJ1-1,CASSVQGNTEAFF,TGTGCCAGTAGTGTACAGGGGAACACTGAAGCTTTCTTT
NA,TRBV10-2,TRBD2,15,TRBJ2-7,CASSESGVAGYEQYF,TGCGCCAGCAGTGAGTCGGGAGTAGCGGGGTACGAGCAGTACTTC
NA,TRBV4-2,TRBD1,20,TRBJ1-2,CASSHPRTGEVGGLKYGYTF,TGTGCCAGCAGCCACCCCAGGACAGGGGAAGTAGGAGGGTTAAAGTATGGCTACACCTTC
NA,TRBV11-3,NA,17,TRBJ1-6,CASSPRSISSYNSPLHF,TGTGCCAGCAGCCCAAGAAGCATTAGCTCCTATAATTCACCCCTCCACTTT
NA,TRBV4-1,TRBD1,18,TRBJ1-2,CASSQALTATGAGYGYTF,TGCGCCAGCAGCCAAGCTCTTACTGCTACAGGGGCCGGCTATGGCTACACCTTC
NA,TRBV18,NA,13,TRBJ2-3,CASSPAPSDTQYF,TGTGCCAGCTCACCAGCGCCGAGCGATACGCAGTATTTT
NA,TRBV6-5,TRBD1,14,TRBJ2-7,CASSLGQGTYEQYF,TGTGCCAGCAGCCTCGGACAGGGAACCTACGAGCAGTACTTC
NA,TRBV3-1/TRBV3-2,NA,13,TRBJ2-7,CASSRSGPYEQYF,TGTGCCAGCAGCCGCAGCGGTCCCTACGAGCAGTACTTC
few,TRBV7-7,NA,15,TRBJ2-1,CASSPGLGYLNEQFF,TGTGCTAGCAGCCCGGGACTGGGCTACCTGAATGAGCAGTTCTTC
NA,TRBV28,NA,15,TRBJ1-5,CASSLIGGENQPQHF,TGTGCCAGCAGTTTAATAGGGGGGGAGAATCAGCCCCAGCATTTT
NA,TRBV7-2,NA,16,TRBJ2-1,CASSLRKGVAYNEQFF,TGTGCCAGCAGCTTGAGGAAAGGGGTGGCCTACAATGAGCAGTTCTTC
once,TRBV5-6,TRBD1,15,TRBJ1-4,CASARRQGASEKLFF,TGTGCCAGCGCCAGACGACAGGGGGCGAGTGAAAAACTGTTTTTT